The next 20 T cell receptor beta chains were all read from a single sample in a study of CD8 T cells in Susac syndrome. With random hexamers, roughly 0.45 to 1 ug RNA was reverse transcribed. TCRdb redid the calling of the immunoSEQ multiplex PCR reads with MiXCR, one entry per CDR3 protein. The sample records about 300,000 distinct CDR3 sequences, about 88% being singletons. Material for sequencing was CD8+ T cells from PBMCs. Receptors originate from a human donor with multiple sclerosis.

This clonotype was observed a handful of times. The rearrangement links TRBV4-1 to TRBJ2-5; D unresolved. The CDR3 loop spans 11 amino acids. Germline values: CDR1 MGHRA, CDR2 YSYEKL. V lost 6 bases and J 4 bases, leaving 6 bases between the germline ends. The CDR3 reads CASSTGETQYF. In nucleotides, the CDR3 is TGCGCCAGCAGTACCGGAGAGACCCAGTACTTC.

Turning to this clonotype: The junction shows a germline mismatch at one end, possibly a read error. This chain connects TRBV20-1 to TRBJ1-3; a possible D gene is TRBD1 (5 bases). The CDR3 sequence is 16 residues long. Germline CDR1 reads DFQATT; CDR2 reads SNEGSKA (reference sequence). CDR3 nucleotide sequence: TGCAGTGCTAGAGAGTTCGGGGCCTACTCTGAAAACACCATATATTTT. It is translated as CSAREFGAYSENTIYF.

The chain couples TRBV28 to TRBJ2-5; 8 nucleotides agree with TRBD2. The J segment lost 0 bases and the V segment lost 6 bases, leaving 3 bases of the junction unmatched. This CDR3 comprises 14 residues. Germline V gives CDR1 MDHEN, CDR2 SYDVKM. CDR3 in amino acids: CASSQLADQETQYF. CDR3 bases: TGTGCCAGCAGCCAACTAGCGGACCAAGAGACCCAGTACTTC.

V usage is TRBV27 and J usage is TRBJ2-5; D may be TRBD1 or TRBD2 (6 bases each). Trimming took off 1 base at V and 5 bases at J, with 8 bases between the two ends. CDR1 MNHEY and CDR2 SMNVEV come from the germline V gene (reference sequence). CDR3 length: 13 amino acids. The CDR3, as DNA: TGTGCCAGCAGTTTATGGAGGGGGGAGACCCAGTACTTC. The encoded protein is CASSLWRGETQYF.

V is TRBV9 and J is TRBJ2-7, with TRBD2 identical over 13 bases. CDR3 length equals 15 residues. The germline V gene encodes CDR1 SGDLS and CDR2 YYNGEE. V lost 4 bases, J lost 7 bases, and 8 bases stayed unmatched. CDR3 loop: CASSPRTSGSGEQYF. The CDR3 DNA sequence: TGTGCCAGCAGCCCCCGGACTAGCGGGAGTGGTGAGCAGTACTTC.

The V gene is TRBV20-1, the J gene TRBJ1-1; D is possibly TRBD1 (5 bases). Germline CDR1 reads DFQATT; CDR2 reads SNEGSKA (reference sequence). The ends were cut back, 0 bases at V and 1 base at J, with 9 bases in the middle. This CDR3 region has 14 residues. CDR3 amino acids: CSARDGGPNTEAFF. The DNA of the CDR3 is TGCAGTGCTAGAGATGGGGGACCGAACACTGAAGCTTTCTTT.

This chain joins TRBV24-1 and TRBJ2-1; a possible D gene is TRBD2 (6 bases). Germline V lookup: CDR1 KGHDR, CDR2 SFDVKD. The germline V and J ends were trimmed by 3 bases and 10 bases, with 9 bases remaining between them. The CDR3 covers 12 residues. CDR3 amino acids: CATSDIAEEQFF. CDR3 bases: TGTGCCACCAGTGATATAGCGGAGGAGCAGTTCTTC.

The CDR3 protein is CASSLSVGYGYTF. For the CDR3, the DNA is TGTGCCAGCAGTTTATCTGTCGGATATGGCTACACCTTC. V and J are TRBV27 and TRBJ1-2; no clear D. V was cut by 0 bases and J by 5 bases, with 7 bases left in between. This CDR3 region has 13 residues. Looked up from germline, CDR1 is MNHEY and CDR2 is SMNVEV (reference sequence).

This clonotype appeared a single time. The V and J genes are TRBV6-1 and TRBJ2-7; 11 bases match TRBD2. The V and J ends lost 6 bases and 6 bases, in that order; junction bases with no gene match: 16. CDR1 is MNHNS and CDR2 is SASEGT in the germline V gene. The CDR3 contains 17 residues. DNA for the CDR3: TGTGCCAGCAGCCCAGACCAGGTCACTAGCGGGAGCAGCGAGCAGTACTTC. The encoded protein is CASSPDQVTSGSSEQYF.

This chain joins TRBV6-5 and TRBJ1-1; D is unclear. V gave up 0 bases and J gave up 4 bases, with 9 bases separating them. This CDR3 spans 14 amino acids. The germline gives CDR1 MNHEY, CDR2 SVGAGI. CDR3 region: CASSYSEGVTEAFF. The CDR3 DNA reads TGTGCCAGCAGTTACTCCGAGGGAGTCACTGAAGCTTTCTTT.

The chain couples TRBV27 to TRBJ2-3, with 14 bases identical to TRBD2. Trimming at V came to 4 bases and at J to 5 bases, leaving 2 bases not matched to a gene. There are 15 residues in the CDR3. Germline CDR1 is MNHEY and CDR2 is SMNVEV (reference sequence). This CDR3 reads CASSWTSGRQDTQYF. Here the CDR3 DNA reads TGTGCCAGCAGTTGGACTAGCGGGAGGCAAGATACGCAGTATTTT.

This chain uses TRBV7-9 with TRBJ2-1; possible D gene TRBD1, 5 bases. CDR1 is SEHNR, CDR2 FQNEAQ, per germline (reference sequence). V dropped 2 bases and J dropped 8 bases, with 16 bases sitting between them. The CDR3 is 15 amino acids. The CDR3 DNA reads TGTGCCAGCAGCTTAAGACAGACTGTAGAGTATGAGCAGTTCTTC. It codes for CASSLRQTVEYEQFF.

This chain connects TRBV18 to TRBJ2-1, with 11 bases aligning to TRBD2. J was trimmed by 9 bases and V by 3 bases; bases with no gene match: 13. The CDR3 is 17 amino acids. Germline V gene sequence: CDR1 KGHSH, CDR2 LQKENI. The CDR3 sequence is CASSPLTSGIDPSEQFF. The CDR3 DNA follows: TGTGCCAGCTCACCTCTGACTAGCGGGATAGACCCAAGTGAGCAGTTCTTC.

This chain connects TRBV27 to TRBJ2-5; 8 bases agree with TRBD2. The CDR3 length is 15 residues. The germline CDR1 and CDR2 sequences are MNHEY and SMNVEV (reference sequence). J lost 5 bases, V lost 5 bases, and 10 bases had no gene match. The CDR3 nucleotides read TGTGCCAGCAGTCCCTCGGGACTAGTCGGGGAGACCCAGTACTTC. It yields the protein CASSPSGLVGETQYF.

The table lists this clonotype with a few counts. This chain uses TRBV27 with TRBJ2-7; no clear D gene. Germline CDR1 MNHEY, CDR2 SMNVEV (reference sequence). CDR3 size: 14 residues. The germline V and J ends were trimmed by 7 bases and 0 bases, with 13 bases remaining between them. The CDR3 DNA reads TGTGCCAGCATGAGCTACCTTAGCTCCTACGAGCAGTACTTC. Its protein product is CASMSYLSSYEQYF.

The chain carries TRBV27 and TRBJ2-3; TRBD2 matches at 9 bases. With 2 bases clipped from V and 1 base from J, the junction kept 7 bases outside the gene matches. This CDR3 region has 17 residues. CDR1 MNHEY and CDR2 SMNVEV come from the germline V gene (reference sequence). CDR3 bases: TGTGCCAGCAGTTTACAGCGACTAGCGGCAGGCACAGATACGCAGTATTTT. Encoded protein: CASSLQRLAAGTDTQYF.

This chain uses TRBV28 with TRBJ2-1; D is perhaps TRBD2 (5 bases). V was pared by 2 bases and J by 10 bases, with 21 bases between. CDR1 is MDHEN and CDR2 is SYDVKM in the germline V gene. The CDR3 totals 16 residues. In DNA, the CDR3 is TGTGCCAGCAGTTTACCCCAAAGGACGGGGTTAGTCGAGCAGTTCTTC. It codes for CASSLPQRTGLVEQFF.

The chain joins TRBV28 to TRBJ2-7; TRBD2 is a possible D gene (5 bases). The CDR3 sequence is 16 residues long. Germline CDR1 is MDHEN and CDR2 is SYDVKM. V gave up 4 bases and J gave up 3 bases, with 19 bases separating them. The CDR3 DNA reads TGTGCCAGCAGTTCCCTGGTAGGAGGAGATTTCTACGAGCAGTACTTC. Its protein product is CASSSLVGGDFYEQYF.

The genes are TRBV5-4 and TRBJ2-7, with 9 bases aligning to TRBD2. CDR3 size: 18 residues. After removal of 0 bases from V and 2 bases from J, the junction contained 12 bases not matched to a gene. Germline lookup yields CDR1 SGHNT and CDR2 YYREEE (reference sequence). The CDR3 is CASSLEPPPGLAAYEQYF. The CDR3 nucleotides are TGTGCCAGCAGCTTGGAACCCCCTCCGGGACTAGCCGCCTACGAGCAGTACTTC.

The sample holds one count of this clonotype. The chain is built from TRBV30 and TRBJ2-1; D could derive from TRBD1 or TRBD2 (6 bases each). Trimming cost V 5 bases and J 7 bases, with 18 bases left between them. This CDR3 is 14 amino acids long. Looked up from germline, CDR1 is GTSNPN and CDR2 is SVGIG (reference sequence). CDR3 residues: CAWSVGGPSNEQFF. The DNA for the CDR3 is TGTGCCTGGTCCGTTGGGGGGCCAAGTAATGAGCAGTTCTTC.